This T cell receptor (beta chain) derives from a study of blood T cell repertoires in COVID-19 (dated by TCRdb to the early 2020s). At the level of the whole study: Samples covering the acute and convalescent phases of COVID-19 were provided by collaborators in the United States, Italy and Spain. Samples were obtained from the ongoing ImmuneRACE study (first 160 participants) and from over 1,000 subjects provided by 6 global collaborators. Where available, HLA class I and class II types were taken from metadata supplied by the sample provider and were not determined by assay-based typing. A de-identified subject ID, COVID-19 status, age in years and sex were almost always included in the sample metadata. Deeply sampled blood TCRbeta repertoires from subjects exposed to, actively infected with, or recovered from COVID-19 were included in the dataset. The prospective study material was composed of cDNA or gDNA derived from T cells, B-cell-depleted T cells, or PBMCs. The repertoires were released in a freely available public database intended as a resource for research on the immune response to SARS-CoV-2.

General findings and caveats noted by the study authors: The quantity of clinical and demographic metadata differed by source and by participant and was supplied without curation.

CDR1 LGHDT and CDR2 YNNKEL were looked up in the germline V gene (reference sequence). V lost 1 base and J lost 2 bases, and the count of bases not matched to a germline gene is 13. The CDR3, from cysteine to phenylalanine, totals 18 residues. Solely the CDR3 DNA is kept, with 54 bases framed from the first base. Collaborating institutions collected whole blood in K2EDTA tubes following their own protocols. For TCRbeta analysis, collaborators shipped samples in one of three forms: frozen whole blood, isolated PBMCs, or DNA extracted from either of those sample types. TCRbeta CDR3 regions were amplified from genomic DNA by means of the immunoSEQ Assay, a bias-controlled multiplex PCR. In the original analysis: The number of nucleated cells in each sample was estimated from the amplification of reference gene primers within the assay. Sequence reads were collapsed and filtered to measure the absolute abundance of every unique TCRbeta CDR3 rearrangement. For each sample, productive Simpson clonality was calculated as the square root of Simpson's diversity index across productive rearrangements. The table was pulled from immuneACCESS by TCRdb, which kept in-frame rearrangements only. Such tables lose some clones; where checked, under half of the loss comes from unresolved V genes, and the rest has no known cause. The V and J calls and clone size come from that table; D and trimming were worked out from the DNA. The table for this sample lists tens of thousands of clones; about four fifths of them were counted only once. In total, the top ten clones hold around 5% of the sample.

As regards this clone: Its antigen is not yet known. No base qualities exist here, and no much larger clone lies one base off it.

The TCR originated in a man in his forties or fifties with active COVID-19. Sequenced sample: peripheral blood. This receptor chain uses TRBV3-1 (or the pseudogene TRBV3-2) and TRBJ2-5; 7 bases in between match TRBD1. The DNA sequence follows: TGTGCCAGCAGCCAAGTTCGGACCGGGACAGCTCATCAAGAGACCCAGTACTTC. Its protein product is CASSQVRTGTAHQETQYF.